This record looks at one T cell receptor beta chain sequence and its context. Its target is unknown. This record belongs to a study of Ad26.COV2.S vaccination and SARS-CoV-2 variants. The CDR3 covers 15 residues. V trimming: 9 bases; J trimming: 9 bases; junction bases outside the gene matches: 12. The V gene's germline CDR1 is SNHLY and CDR2 FYNNEI. Assay: immunoSEQ multiplex PCR; the TCRdb copy retains only in-frame clones and omits some. The table has around 300,000 clones, roughly 90% seen once. The study, taken as a whole, reports: From the TCR breadth and depth analyses, total T cell responses may have been underestimated.

Sample treatment: some 20 received Ad26.COV2.S at low or high dose, single or two shots; about five received placebo; per-sample allocation not given. Sampling was done on day 63 after the first vaccine or placebo injection. The receptor was isolated from a person between 18 and 65 years old who received the Ad26.COV2.S COVID-19 vaccine or a placebo. The chain is built from TRBV2 and TRBJ2-1, with 12 positions matching TRBD1. The material sequenced was peripheral blood, taken in a trial of Ad26.COV2.S vaccine versus placebo. The CDR3 sequence is CASTLRDRGQGEQFF. CDR3 DNA sequence: TGTGCCAGTACGCTCCGGGACAGGGGGCAAGGTGAGCAGTTCTTC.